Each of the 8 T cell receptor beta chains below was sequenced from the same sample in a study of blood T cells in healthy people across ages (dated by TCRdb to 2014 to 2015). Libraries were built with 5' RACE. The sequencer listed for this sample is Illumina HiSeq 2500. A second PCR of roughly 7 to 11 cycles was performed with a sample-barcoded 5' primer and a J-beta primer mix. TCRdb ran its own pipeline on the public reads, namely fastp trimming at Q25 and MiXCR clone calling, and kept in-frame beta chains. One record per CDR3 amino acid sequence lists the most common genes and DNA. The sample records approximately 960,000 distinct CDR3 sequences, 29% of which are singletons. The biggest ten clones account for around 9.6% of the sample. Another study also made use of these data, one on T cells of mothers and their children.

The specimen was blood. Every receptor here comes from a woman in her forties in good health.

Details on this clonotype: Given a much more abundant clone one base away, this may be a read error. The chain combines TRBV28 with TRBJ2-5; 8 nucleotides match TRBD1. The DNA matches TRBJ2-7 better at its end, which makes the J call doubtful. The germline CDR1 and CDR2 sequences are MDHEN and SYDVKM. The CDR3 contains 15 residues. The CDR3 nucleotides are TGTGCCAGCACCACGGCGGACAGGGATCTCAACGAGCAGTACTTC. Amino acid sequence: CASTTADRDLNEQYF.

The J gene is TRBJ1-2, the V gene TRBV5-1; tentatively, D is TRBD1 (6 bases). V was shortened by 3 bases and J by 6 bases, with 18 bases between the two germline ends. This CDR3 spans 15 amino acids. The germline CDR1 and CDR2 sequences are SGHRS and YFSETQ. DNA of the CDR3: TGCGCCAGCAGCTCGGCTGGGGGGGGCCTGGATGGCTACACCTTC. Its protein is CASSSAGGGLDGYTF.

The chain employs TRBV4-2 and TRBJ2-3, with 8 bases matching TRBD2. V was clipped by 6 bases and J by 5 bases; unmatched bases: 13. Per the germline V gene, CDR1 is LGHNA and CDR2 is YNFKEQ. The length of the CDR3 is 16 residues. CDR3: CASSPGSGAGVDTQYF. In DNA form, the CDR3 reads TGTGCCAGCAGTCCGGGTAGCGGGGCCGGTGTAGATACGCAGTATTTT.

This chain connects TRBV20-1 to TRBJ2-5; 7 bases line up with TRBD1. Germline V gene sequence: CDR1 DFQATT, CDR2 SNEGSKA (reference sequence). The trim removed 4 bases at V and 7 bases at J, leaving 9 bases unmatched. The CDR3 runs 13 residues. The CDR3: CSATTGAPGTQYF. CDR3 sequence (DNA): TGCAGTGCTACCACAGGGGCCCCGGGGACCCAGTACTTC.

This rearrangement joins TRBV6-1 to TRBJ2-6, with 7 bases lining up with TRBD2. Germline lookup yields CDR1 MNHNS and CDR2 SASEGT. CDR3 length: 18 residues. After removal of 0 bases from V and 0 bases from J, the junction contained 5 bases not matched to a gene. CDR3 bases: TGTGCCAGCAGTGAAGCATGGGGGGGAGGCTCTGGGGCCAACGTCCTGACTTTC. Its translation: CASSEAWGGGSGANVLTF.

The J gene is TRBJ2-1, the V gene TRBV7-2; TRBD2 agrees at 8 bases. Per germline, CDR1 SGHTA and CDR2 FQGNSA. Losses at the gene ends were 1 base for V and 2 bases for J; bases not matched to a gene: 7. This CDR3 comprises 17 residues. In DNA form, the CDR3 reads TGTGCCAGCAGCTTAGTCCCAGCGGGGGCAACCTACAATGAGCAGTTCTTC. Translation gives CASSLVPAGATYNEQFF.

This clonotype was found many times. This chain joins TRBV7-2 and TRBJ2-5; the D gene is possibly TRBD1 (5 bases). Germline-derived CDR1 and CDR2 are SGHTA and FQGNSA. The CDR3 covers 13 residues. V dropped 3 bases and J dropped 2 bases, with 7 bases sitting between them. CDR3 in amino acids: CASSFGQQETQYF. CDR3 sequence (DNA): TGTGCCAGCAGCTTCGGACAACAAGAGACCCAGTACTTC.

The V gene is TRBV28, the J gene TRBJ1-5; D is uncertain. Germline CDR1 is MDHEN and CDR2 is SYDVKM. V was trimmed by 3 bases and J by 3 bases, leaving 9 bases between them. This CDR3 contains 14 residues. The CDR3 reads CASSFTESNQPQHF. The CDR3 bases are TGTGCCAGCAGTTTTACAGAATCCAATCAGCCCCAGCATTTT.